The T cell receptor (beta chain) under discussion was sequenced for a study of blood T cell repertoires in COVID-19. The overall study: Specimens from acute and convalescent COVID-19 originated in the United States, Italy and Spain. In each case, the material was cDNA or gDNA derived from T cells, B-cell-depleted T cells, or PBMCs.

Trimming cost V 4 bases and J 6 bases; bases outside gene matches: 4. In germline, CDR1 is SGHRS, CDR2 YFSETQ. CDR3 length: 13 amino acids. Original analysis: For nucleated cells, counts were estimated from reference gene primer amplification. Data came from immunoSEQ multiplex PCR; TCRdb stores just in-frame clones and leaves some out. From that table come the V and J calls and clone size; the DNA was used to work out D and trimming. The sample has around 120,000 clones, 60% to 85% seen once. This sequence was found in a man between 65 and 85 years old with acute or convalescent COVID-19. Sequencing was done on a sample of peripheral blood. The rearrangement links TRBV5-1 to TRBJ1-2; the match to TRBD1 covers 9 bases. The chain's CDR3 is CASSVGQGDGYTF. The CDR3 DNA reads TGCGCCAGCAGCGTGGGACAGGGAGATGGCTACACCTTC. Together with reference TRBV5-1 and TRBJ1-2, the CDR3 gives the full variable domain: KAGVTQTPRYLIKTRGQQVTLSCSPISGHRSVSWYQQTPGQGLQFLFEYFSETQRNKGNFPGRFSGRQFSNSRSEMNVSTLELGDSALYLCASSVGQGDGYTFGSGTRLTVV.